This passage covers 25 T cell receptor beta chains from one sample sequenced in a study of CD8 T cells in Susac syndrome. RNA amounts of roughly 0.45 to 1 ug underwent reverse transcription with random hexamers. MiXCR was run by TCRdb on the immunoSEQ multiplex PCR reads, yielding one entry per CDR3 protein. Of about 100,000 distinct CDR3 sequences detected, around 95% appear once; the ten largest clones hold around 0.3%. Sequencing was carried out using CD8+ T cells from PBMCs. The receptors were gathered from a human donor with Susac syndrome.

The genes are TRBV3-1 and TRBJ2-5, with 7 bases matching TRBD2. The CDR3 length is 16 residues. V gave up 1 base and J gave up 5 bases; unmatched junction bases: 10. Germline CDR1 is LGHDT and CDR2 is YNNKEL (reference sequence). The CDR3 DNA reads TGTGCCAGCAGCCAAGCCCCGGTGGGGGGGAGGGAGACCCAGTACTTC. It is translated as CASSQAPVGGRETQYF.

This clonotype was detected only a few times. The chain links TRBV4-2 to TRBJ2-7, with TRBD2 matching 9 bases. J lost 0 bases, V lost 0 bases, and 0 bases had no gene match. The CDR3 totals 15 residues. Germline loops: CDR1 LGHNA, CDR2 YNFKEQ. Written as DNA, the CDR3 is TGTGCCAGCAGCCAAGAGCGGGAGGGCTCCTACGAGCAGTACTTC. Translating it yields CASSQEREGSYEQYF.

The J gene is TRBJ2-3, the V gene TRBV18; 9 bases agree with TRBD2. The V gene end was trimmed by 3 bases and the J gene end by 9 bases; junction bases not matched to a gene: 10. CDR1 is KGHSH, CDR2 LQKENI, per germline. The CDR3 has 15 residues. The CDR3: CASSPAGGSTRTQYF. The CDR3, as DNA: TGTGCCAGCTCACCGGCGGGAGGGTCCACCCGAACGCAGTATTTT.

This chain links TRBV3-1 with TRBJ1-4; no firm D call. The CDR3 covers 14 residues. Germline V gives CDR1 LGHDT, CDR2 YNNKEL (reference sequence). V was trimmed by 3 bases and J by 8 bases, leaving 13 bases between them. CDR3 sequence (DNA): TGTGCCAGCAGCCATACCGGGAGTCGGGAAAAACTGTTTTTT. Translated, it gives CASSHTGSREKLFF.

The chain uses TRBV9 and TRBJ1-2; D is perhaps TRBD1 (5 bases). V was trimmed by 4 bases and J by 1 base, leaving 11 bases between them. Germline values: CDR1 SGDLS, CDR2 YYNGEE. The CDR3 spans 14 residues. The CDR3 reads CASSPRGVNYGYTF. CDR3 DNA sequence: TGTGCCAGCAGCCCCCGGGGGGTTAACTATGGCTACACCTTC.

This clonotype was detected once. The CDR3 region has the DNA TGTGCCAGCAGCTTAGGACTCCCAGAGACCCAGTACTTC. It is translated as CASSLGLPETQYF. This chain connects TRBV13 to TRBJ2-5; D gene ambiguous. The CDR3 runs to 13 residues. With 0 bases removed from V and 4 bases from J, the gap between germline ends came to 6 bases. Germline CDR1 is PRHDT and CDR2 is FYEKMQ (reference sequence).

The rearrangement uses TRBV29-1 and TRBJ1-2; D unresolved. Deletions cut 4 bases from V and 0 bases from J, with 6 bases between. The germline CDR1 and CDR2 sequences are SQVTM and ANQGSEA. This CDR3 comprises 12 residues. The CDR3 nucleotides read TGCAGCGTTGTTGTTTCTAACTATGGCTACACCTTC. Protein: CSVVVSNYGYTF.

This clonotype was observed once. The gene calls are TRBV6-4 and TRBJ2-1; 12 bases are shared with TRBD2. This CDR3 has 15 residues. Germline V gives CDR1 MRHNA, CDR2 SNTAGT. V was pared by 5 bases and J by 8 bases, with 7 bases of the junction left unmatched. The DNA of the CDR3 is TGTGCCAGCAGTCGACTAGCGGGAGTTCTATATGAGCAGTTCTTC. Protein product: CASSRLAGVLYEQFF.

This rearrangement joins TRBV6-1 to TRBJ1-1; D remains unclear. Between the trimmed V and J ends, which lost 7 bases and 0 bases, there was a span of 15 bases. Per germline, CDR1 MNHNS and CDR2 SASEGT. The CDR3 totals 15 residues. CDR3 in amino acids: CASTKTSDMNTEAFF. CDR3 bases: TGTGCCAGCACCAAGACTTCTGACATGAACACTGAAGCTTTCTTT.

The chain joins TRBV9 to TRBJ2-7; D is perhaps TRBD1 (5 bases). The V and J ends lost 0 bases and 5 bases respectively, with 18 bases between them. The CDR3 is 16 amino acids. The germline gives CDR1 SGDLS, CDR2 YYNGEE. The CDR3 loop reads CASSVGIGAGSHEQYF. In DNA, the CDR3 is TGTGCCAGCAGCGTAGGTATAGGGGCAGGGTCCCACGAGCAGTACTTC.

The genes are TRBV29-1 and TRBJ2-3; the match to TRBD1 covers 10 bases. This CDR3 comprises 16 residues. Per the germline V gene, CDR1 is SQVTM and CDR2 is ANQGSEA. V trimming: 7 bases; J trimming: 4 bases; junction bases outside the gene matches: 14. The chain's CDR3 is CSAGTRQGAVADTQYF. The CDR3 bases are TGCAGCGCTGGAACCCGACAGGGGGCTGTCGCAGATACGCAGTATTTT.

The genes are TRBV3-1 and TRBJ2-3, with 7 bases lining up with TRBD2. CDR1 and CDR2 from the germline V gene are LGHDT and YNNKEL (reference sequence). This CDR3 has 16 amino acids. V was clipped by 1 base and J by 4 bases; unmatched bases: 8. CDR3: CASSQVLGRESDTQYF. CDR3 nucleotide sequence: TGTGCCAGCAGCCAAGTCCTGGGGCGGGAGTCAGATACGCAGTATTTT.

The J gene is TRBJ2-7, the V gene TRBV29-1, with D tentatively TRBD1 (6 bases). The CDR3 has 11 residues. V was clipped by 5 bases and J by 5 bases, with 10 bases between them. Germline CDR1 reads SQVTM; CDR2 reads ANQGSEA. CDR3: CSVKGGHEQYF. DNA for the CDR3: TGCAGCGTTAAAGGGGGTCACGAGCAGTACTTC.

This chain connects TRBV3-1 to TRBJ2-2; D ambiguous. The CDR3 length is 13 residues. Germline values: CDR1 LGHDT, CDR2 YNNKEL (reference sequence). Trimming took 1 base from V and 5 from J, leaving 5 bases between them. CDR3 amino acids: CASSQGKTGELFF. The CDR3 DNA follows: TGTGCCAGCAGCCAAGGGAAAACCGGGGAGCTGTTTTTT.

The V and J genes are TRBV25-1 and TRBJ2-7; D perhaps matches TRBD1 (5 bases). This CDR3 is 13 amino acids long. Trimming took off 3 bases at V and 3 bases at J, with 9 bases between the two ends. Germline CDR1 MGHDK, CDR2 SYGVNS. CDR3 protein: CASSEVTDYEQYF. CDR3 nucleotides: TGTGCCAGCAGTGAGGTGACAGACTACGAGCAGTACTTC.

The chain recombines TRBV7-9 with TRBJ2-7; 7 bases agree with TRBD1. Unmatched junction bases numbered 11, after V lost 6 bases and J lost 0 bases. The length of the CDR3 is 16 residues. CDR1 SEHNR and CDR2 FQNEAQ come from the germline V gene (reference sequence). The CDR3 region is CASSFVPGQSSYEQYF. Here the CDR3 DNA reads TGTGCCAGCAGTTTCGTACCGGGACAGTCCTCCTACGAGCAGTACTTC.

The chain couples TRBV20-1 to TRBJ2-7; 10 nucleotides match TRBD1. Trimming took 2 bases from V and 5 from J; bases not matched to a gene: 6. Looked up from germline, CDR1 is DFQATT and CDR2 is SNEGSKA (reference sequence). The CDR3 has 14 amino acids. The DNA of the CDR3 is TGCAGTGCTAGACCACCGACAGGGGGCGACGAGCAGTACTTC. Encoded protein: CSARPPTGGDEQYF.

The rearrangement uses TRBV21-1 and TRBJ2-7. TRBV21-1 is termed a pseudogene. CDR3 length: 13 amino acids. The CDR3 reads CASCFDRSYEQYF. DNA for the CDR3: TGTGCCAGCTGCTTCGACAGGTCCTACGAGCAGTACTTC.

This chain uses TRBV7-8 with TRBJ2-7, with 7 bases that match TRBD1. CDR1 and CDR2 from the germline V gene are SGHVS and FQNEAQ. The CDR3 length is 17 residues. J was trimmed by 2 bases and V by 1 base; bases with no gene match: 11. The chain's CDR3 is CASSLEVLEGQTYEQYF. In DNA form, the CDR3 reads TGTGCCAGCAGCTTAGAGGTCCTTGAGGGACAGACCTACGAGCAGTACTTC.

The chain couples TRBV7-9 to TRBJ1-5; no definite D call. V was shortened by 5 bases and J by 6 bases, with 8 bases between the two germline ends. This CDR3 spans 12 amino acids. The germline V gene has CDR1 SEHNR and CDR2 FQNEAQ (reference sequence). The CDR3 loop reads CASSPPGQPQHF. The CDR3 nucleotides read TGTGCCAGCAGCCCCCCTGGTCAGCCCCAGCATTTT.

The chain links TRBV13 to TRBJ2-6, with D possibly TRBD1 on 5 matching bases. Trimming pared 5 bases from V and 0 bases from J, leaving 23 bases between. This CDR3 spans 20 amino acids. Germline CDR1 reads PRHDT; CDR2 reads FYEKMQ (reference sequence). This chain's CDR3 is CASSLAIMTVRSSGANVLTF. CDR3 nucleotides: TGTGCCAGCAGCCTCGCAATTATGACAGTCCGCAGCTCTGGGGCCAACGTCCTGACTTTC.

The chain links TRBV4-1 to TRBJ2-7, with D maybe TRBD1 (5 bases). The CDR3 length is 14 residues. Trimming cost V 2 bases and J 0 bases, with 8 bases left between them. Germline loops: CDR1 MGHRA, CDR2 YSYEKL. CDR3 coding DNA: TGCGCCAGCAGCCAACTGACAGCCTCCTACGAGCAGTACTTC. It is translated as CASSQLTASYEQYF.

The chain uses TRBV3-1 and TRBJ1-5; unclear D gene. From germline, CDR1 is LGHDT and CDR2 YNNKEL (reference sequence). The CDR3 loop spans 14 amino acids. Trimming removed 0 bases from V and 9 bases from J, with 12 bases in between. This chain's CDR3 is CASSQDTTVGPQHF. CDR3 coding DNA: TGTGCCAGCAGCCAAGATACGACGGTTGGGCCCCAGCATTTT. The full variable domain, with the rest looked up from reference TRBV3-1 and TRBJ1-5, is DTAVSQTPKYLVTQMGNDKSIKCEQNLGHDTMYWYKQDSKKFLKIMFSYNNKELIINETVPNRFSPKSPDKAHLNLHINSLELGDSAVYFCASSQDTTVGPQHFGDGTRLSIL.

The V gene is TRBV6-5, the J gene TRBJ2-1; D may be TRBD2 (5 bases). The CDR3 is made up of 13 amino acids. Trimming stripped 8 bases from V and 7 bases from J, with 15 bases between. Germline V gene lookup returns CDR1 MNHEY and CDR2 SVGAGI. CDR3 loop: CASRTGRFNEQFF. The CDR3 DNA follows: TGTGCCAGCCGAACGGGAAGGTTTAATGAGCAGTTCTTC.

J is TRBJ1-1 and V is TRBV4-1, with 8 bases matching TRBD1. Per germline, CDR1 MGHRA and CDR2 YSYEKL. The CDR3 spans 16 residues. V lost 4 bases and J lost 1; bases outside the gene matches: 8. CDR3 residues: CASSPRQGAENTEAFF. DNA for the CDR3: TGCGCCAGCAGCCCCCGGCAGGGGGCTGAGAACACTGAAGCTTTCTTT.